This T cell receptor beta chain was recovered during a study of cytomegalovirus exposure and HLA in healthy donors (dated by TCRdb to about 2017). Background for the entire study: An earlier analysis of about 530 of the donors reported roughly 300 Gb of sequence data and approximately 120 million unique TCR beta sequences obtained from around 190 million T cells. Donor age, sex, ethnicity and CMV serostatus were compiled alongside the repertoire data. A later analysis re-analyzed previously published TCR beta repertoires from 666 donors and added high-resolution HLA genotyping to study TCR occurrence patterns. A separate validation cohort of roughly 130 different subjects was used in addition to the roughly 670-subject first cohort. The later analysis used no new phenotypic data to find candidate immune exposures, relying instead on TCR beta sequences and their occurrence across donors. The study aimed to test whether signatures of past pathogen exposure could be identified by cataloging public T cell receptors. Among 300 to 500 genotyped donors of the cohort, an average of roughly 230,000 unique TCR beta nucleotide sequences was sequenced per donor, of which approximately 19% were non-productive. To predict cytomegalovirus infection status, the study brought together high-throughput TCR immunosequencing, statistical association of individual TCRs with disease status, and machine learning. The genetic ancestry cluster associated with self-reported Caucasian donors included about 84% of the roughly 380 genotyped donors. The study used immunosequencing to profile the T cell repertoires of approximately 640 subjects and linked those repertoires to cytomegalovirus serostatus. Typing coverage differed by locus: A, B, C, DRB1 and DQB1 were typed in roughly 620-640 donors, DQA1 in 522, DPA1 in around 580, and DPB1 in roughly 450. A later genetic analysis used genome-wide SNP genotypes for about 60% of the 666 donors, treating that subset as a discovery cohort. In an earlier analysis of around 540 of the donors, high-throughput TCR beta sequencing was used to judge whether each TCR beta V gene segment behaved as functional or pseudogenic. Every discovery cohort repertoire had been produced on one sequencing platform. Roughly 320 gigabases of sequencing data and 75 million to 85 million unique TCR sequences made up an early release that covered approximately 700 HLA-typed donors. Both class I and class II loci were covered by HLA typing, at four-digit resolution. Four to six DR-DQ haplotypes were handled as single units for association and clustering, since linkage in the cohort was strong. The paper as a whole reports these results and caveats: The cohort was sequenced for TCR beta chains only, and without alpha or paired-chain data the features that could be detected were limited. A further reported finding was that TCR beta sequences accurately predicted the HLA-A and HLA-B alleles for most subjects in the first cohort. In a later analysis, HLA-associated TCR beta chains were found to be more clonally expanded and to have lower generation probabilities than equally common non-associated chains. The only immune exposure information available for the cohort was CMV serostatus. In an earlier analysis of 500 to 650 of the donors, most TCR beta V segments appeared in productive rearrangements about 87% or about 30% of the time, broadly matching IMGT annotations. In a later genetic analysis, fewer N-insertions in productive TCRs were reported among donors in an Asian-associated ancestry cluster than the roughly 640-donor mean. Across donors, most TCR sequences were observed very rarely, whereas some public TCRs were present in many individuals. Several of the top co-occurrence clusters appeared to be linked to parvovirus B19, influenza, CMV and Epstein-Barr virus, according to a later analysis. Roughly uniform sequencing depth across donors was assumed in presence/absence analyses, although this assumption may not hold. Because HLA typing was unavailable for some donors at each locus, only the typed subset was used in association tests. In vitro tests confirmed that three of the cytomegalovirus-associated TCR beta chains recognize cytomegalovirus antigens. Linkage disequilibrium might explain the correlated functional status among segregating V segments, but an unknown experimental factor could not be excluded. In both the original and validation cohorts, the classifier was reported to diagnose cytomegalovirus status with high specificity and sensitivity. A cluster of highly shared sequence variants was judged likely to represent a technical artifact of the sequencing pipeline. A later genetic analysis associated a missense DCLRE1C variant with V-gene and J-gene trimming of TCR beta chains, and an independent cohort replicated the association. The authors suggested that the approach could potentially be generalized to other disease states and immunological phenotypes. According to a later analysis, TCR association rates differed among HLA loci, with DRB1 alleles showing the most associated TCRs and HLA-C alleles showing the fewest. A later analysis associated around 16,000 TCR beta sequences with specific HLA alleles at a false discovery rate of 0.05. Because counts were too low, 15 to 20 rarely observed V segments, including chromosome 9 orphons, were excluded from the earlier analysis of several hundred of the donors. The study gave a list of about 160 TCR beta chains associated with cytomegalovirus. Strong co-occurrence of HLA alleles, especially DR and DQ, made assigning TCR associations to individual alleles difficult. A later analysis found that most CMV-associated TCR beta chains appeared HLA-restricted, with HLA associations seemingly driven largely by CMV exposure. Because the 87-base-pair reads could not distinguish some IMGT-functional V segments, including TRBV6-2 and TRBV6-3, those segments were excluded.

The cohort was made up of under 800 healthy bone marrow donors. At the time of sampling, every cohort member was nominally healthy, though immune exposures that went unrecorded were likely present. The donor tested CMV seronegative and was one of the 352 seronegative cohort members. Each donor provided a peripheral blood sample, and peripheral blood mononuclear cells were used for TCR beta sequencing. Genomic DNA extraction from the blood cell samples was performed with the Qiagen DNeasy Blood Extraction Kit. Receptor libraries were prepared by the immunoSEQ multiplex PCR assay. For the multiplex PCR, a mixture combining 60 forward primers for TCR Vbeta segments and 13 reverse primers for TCR Jbeta segments was used. The CDR3 region of rearranged TCR beta genes was amplified from genomic DNA with a multiplex PCR assay. Amplified TCR beta libraries were sequenced as 87-base-pair reads on the Illumina HiSeq System. Per the original workflow: Across the 500 to 750 repertoires, a later analysis counted 75 million to 90 million unique TCR beta chains, approximately 10 million of which were shared by at least two donors. A nearest-neighbor algorithm error-corrected the raw reads and collapsed the reads into unique sequences, merging closely related sequences to remove PCR and sequencing errors. V, D and J gene segments were assigned by aligning CDR3 sequences to IMGT reference sequences. For a sequence to be retained, a match of at least six nucleotides to both a V gene segment and a J gene segment was required. A rearrangement was called productive if the CDR3 had no stop codons and remained in frame with V and J, and every other rearrangement was called non-productive. CDR3 was defined by IMGT convention, running from the second conserved V-encoded cysteine to the conserved J-encoded phenylalanine. In an earlier analysis of 550 to 650 of the donors, sequences lacking an unambiguous match to a single V gene segment were excluded. An earlier analysis of 450 to 650 of the donors called V segments functional above 56.7% productive rearrangements and segregating when the between-donor standard deviation exceeded 5%. To diagnose cytomegalovirus status from the catalog of TCR beta chain sequences, a statistical classification framework was built. In a later analysis, V and J genes were assigned by comparing TCR nucleotide sequences against IMGT/GENE-DB human TR gene sequences. Using the TCRdist pipeline, a later analysis assigned CDR3 sequences along with most-parsimonious VDJ recombination scenarios. In a later analysis, every TCR beta chain was defined by the combination of its CDR3 amino acid sequence and its V-gene family, and reads without a unique V-gene family were dropped. In a later analysis, fewer than 600 highly shared, low-generation-probability nucleotide sequences were removed to address suspected cross-contamination and a sequencing artifact. A later analysis calculated a clonal expansion index for each public chain from normalized within-repertoire ranks of inferred template counts. A later analysis computed generation probabilities with a VDJ recombination model fitted to out-of-frame rearrangements, and checked the results against IGoR. In a later analysis, hypergeometric tests were used to score TCR-TCR, TCR-HLA and TCR-CMV co-occurrence, with a repertoire-size bias correction applied to TCR pairs. To estimate false discovery rates, a later analysis permuted the HLA or CMV assignments 20 times. A later analysis grouped co-occurring TCRs with DBSCAN, adding TCRdist sequence similarity when clustering within HLA-allele-positive subsets. For co-occurrence clustering, repertoires with fewer than 30,000 or more than 120,000 public chains were excluded, along with five repertoires with anomalous nucleotide sharing. Drawn from immuneACCESS, this table holds only the in-frame rearrangements with V and J called that TCRdb kept. Clones are partly lost; checked studies trace under half to an unresolved V gene and leave the rest unexplained. That table is the source of V, J and clone size, and D and trimming were worked out from the DNA. This sample comprises under 200,000 clones, about 88% of them detected only once. About 2% of the sample comes from the top ten.

This clone was seen only once. Its antigen is not yet known. No quality values exist for individual bases; no much larger clone is one base distant. The CDR3 numbers 15 residues from cysteine through phenylalanine. The entry retains the CDR3 DNA only, 45 bases that are in frame from base 1. Looking up the germline V gene yields CDR1 SNHLY and CDR2 FYNNEI. Trimming at the junction amounts to 3 bases on V and 0 bases on J, and the germline ends lie 11 bases apart. Sequencing was performed on PBMCs. Recombination connected TRBV2 to TRBJ1-2; 5 matching bases give a weak D call of TRBD1. The receptor comes from a woman in her late teens or twenties in good health and CMV-seronegative. The nucleotide sequence reads TGTGCCAGCAGTGATGGGGCAGGGACTAACTATGGCTACACCTTC. It is translated as CASSDGAGTNYGYTF.